This T cell receptor (beta chain) was profiled in a study of shared clonotypes between healthy human individuals. Assay used: immunoSEQ multiplex PCR; TCRdb lists only in-frame clones, some missing. Of approximately 2.1 million clones in the sample, approximately 93% were seen once. Germline assignment: CDR1 SGHRS and CDR2 YFSETQ. This CDR3 is built from 18 residues. With V trimmed by 3 bases and J by 5 bases, 12 bases remained unmatched. The sample consisted of naive CD4+ T cells from PBMCs. The subset here: CD45RA+ positively selected. The source of this sequence is a man younger than 35 in good health. Some clones in this sample may be carry-over from other donors' samples. The rearrangement joins TRBV5-1 to TRBJ2-1; 12 nucleotides align to TRBD2. In nucleotides, the CDR3 is TGCGCCAGCAGCTCCCTGCCTCTACTAGCGGGAGGTGACAATGAGCAGTTCTTC. It is translated as CASSSLPLLAGGDNEQFF.